The 2 T cell receptor beta chains below were found in one sample sequenced in a study of cytomegalovirus exposure and HLA in healthy donors. Data came from immunoSEQ multiplex PCR; TCRdb stores just in-frame clones and leaves some out. The sample has about 160,000 clones, 86% seen once; the top ten hold about 5.8%. Sequenced sample: PBMCs. These receptor sequences come from a woman aged 25 to 39 in good health and CMV-seronegative.

The V gene is TRBV7-9, the J gene TRBJ1-2, with 8 bases matching TRBD1. V lost 0 bases, J lost 2 bases, and 5 bases stayed unmatched. Germline-derived CDR1 and CDR2 are SEHNR and FQNEAQ (reference sequence). The length of the CDR3 is 16 residues. The CDR3 DNA reads as TGTGCCAGCAGCTTAGCCAGGACAGGGCTGAACTATGGCTACACCTTC. This encodes CASSLARTGLNYGYTF.

The chain couples TRBV18 to TRBJ2-7; 7 nucleotides line up with TRBD1. Germline V CDR1 and CDR2: KGHSH, LQKENI. This CDR3 comprises 16 residues. Germline trimming cut 5 bases from V and 4 bases from J; bases unmatched to any gene: 14. CDR3 sequence (DNA): TGTGCCAGCTCAAATATCCCACAGGGGATTATTTACGAGCAGTACTTC. It codes for CASSNIPQGIIYEQYF.